What follows describes a single T cell receptor (beta chain). This sample was included in a study of control samples from healthy donors and cancer patients. Sequencing was performed with immunoSEQ multiplex PCR; in TCRdb, only in-frame clones are kept and a portion is missing. This table holds over 90,000 clones, about 89% found once. The junction had 6 bases not matched to a gene; V was cut back by 2 bases and J by 6 bases. The CDR3 loop spans 14 amino acids. Germline V gives CDR1 MNHEY, CDR2 SVGAGI. The sequence was collected from a man between 60 and 75 years old with lung cancer. The sequencing input was PBMCs. J is TRBJ1-1 and V is TRBV6-5; 7 positions match TRBD1. The CDR3 region has the DNA TGTGCCAGCAGTTACGGGGGACAGACACCTGAAGCTTTCTTT. The encoded protein is CASSYGGQTPEAFF.